This T cell receptor (beta chain) was captured by sequencing in a study of tumor and adjacent non-tumor tissue in lung cancer. Study-level background: The cohort had about a dozen adenocarcinoma, a couple of squamous cell and 1 small cell patients. The patients, roughly eleven men and about 5 women, were about 30 to 85 with stage I to III disease. Samples averaged around 4 million productive TCRbeta reads each. Notes on the study in general: Tumor TCR diversity, when higher, was linked to shorter survival.

The template was RNA from unsorted bulk tissue. A modified ARM-PCR protocol with three rounds of nested PCR amplified TCRbeta. From the multiplex PCR reads, TCRdb called clonotypes with MiXCR, one entry per CDR3 protein. Among roughly 75,000 distinct CDR3 sequences listed, around 74% were seen once. Remarks on this clonotype: Its specificity is unknown.

The CDR3 extends over 13 amino acids. With 0 bases removed from V and 5 bases from J, the gap between germline ends came to 7 bases. Germline V lookup: CDR1 SGHDT, CDR2 YYEEEE. The V and J genes are TRBV5-6 and TRBJ2-3; D uncertain. The specimen sequenced was lung tumor tissue. The TCR originated in a woman aged 50 to 60 with non-small cell lung cancer. CDR3 DNA sequence: TGTGCCAGCAGCTTGGGTGTAGGAGATACGCAGTATTTT. Translated: CASSLGVGDTQYF.